These 5 T cell receptor beta chains share one sample of origin, sequenced in a study of OX40 agonist ivuxolimab in advanced cancers. Using immunoSEQ multiplex PCR, the repertoire was profiled, and TCRdb retains in-frame clones only, with some absent. Altogether 21,000 or so clones are present, around 78% being singletons, with the ten largest covering about 15%. The starting material was CD4+ or CD8+ T cells sorted from blood, obtained in a trial of the OX40 agonist ivuxolimab. The receptors originated from an adult with an advanced solid tumor such as melanoma, head and neck, liver or kidney cancer.

This clone was found once. The chain is built from TRBV6-5 and TRBJ2-7; D call uncertain. V was shortened by 0 bases and J by 3 bases, with 6 bases between the two germline ends. This CDR3 spans 13 amino acids. Germline-derived CDR1 and CDR2 are MNHEY and SVGAGI. The CDR3 DNA reads as TGTGCCAGCAGTTACTCAGAGGTCTACGAGCAGTACTTC. Translating gives CASSYSEVYEQYF.

The chain has TRBV11-3 and TRBJ2-6; a weak D match, TRBD1 (6 bases). Trimming shortened V by 1 base and J by 0 bases, and 10 bases separated the two germline ends. Germline V lookup: CDR1 SGHNT, CDR2 YENEEA. The length of the CDR3 is 17 residues. In DNA form, the CDR3 reads TGTGCCAGCAGCTTAGGGAAGGACAGCTCTGGGGCCAACGTCCTGACTTTC. Protein product: CASSLGKDSSGANVLTF.

The rearrangement links TRBV7-3 to TRBJ2-1, with a possible D match to TRBD2 (6 bases). With 4 bases removed from V and 7 bases from J, the gap between germline ends came to 20 bases. Germline CDR1 SGHTA, CDR2 FQGTGA. This CDR3 comprises 16 residues. CDR3 nucleotide sequence: TGTGCCAGCAGCTCCCACGGGACTCAGGGTATGAATGAGCAGTTCTTC. Translating gives CASSSHGTQGMNEQFF.

The genes are TRBV19 and TRBJ2-6; 7 bases agree with TRBD1. The trim removed 3 bases at V and 2 bases at J, leaving 7 bases unmatched. Germline CDR1 is LNHDA and CDR2 is SQIVND (reference sequence). This CDR3 region has 17 residues. CDR3 sequence reads: CASSIEDTGAGANVLTF. CDR3 DNA: TGTGCCAGTAGTATTGAGGATACAGGGGCTGGGGCCAACGTCCTGACTTTC.

The J gene is TRBJ2-1, the V gene TRBV5-1; no clear D. Trimming cost V 0 bases and J 9 bases, with 4 bases left between them. From germline, CDR1 is SGHRS and CDR2 YFSETQ. The CDR3 has 11 amino acids. The CDR3 nucleotides read TGCGCCAGCAGCTTGGGACTTGAGCAGTTCTTC. This sequence encodes CASSLGLEQFF.